This TCR beta chain is from a study of T cells expressing NK-cell markers. Making the TCR beta cDNA relied on 5'RACE template switching with UMIs. After re-calling the 5' RACE reads, TCRdb lists one entry per CDR3 protein, DNA absent. The data include about 460,000 distinct CDR3 sequences; the top ten clones carry approximately 1.4%. The CDR3 has 15 residues. Germline loops: CDR1 DFQATT, CDR2 SNEGSKA (reference sequence). Study outcomes and limitations: Also leading the CD3+CD56-NKG2C+ fraction in several donors were these clonotypes. For a handful of donors, the dominant NKG2C+ clonotypes made up roughly 1.0-7.0% of their CD8+ T cells. No clear determination of HCMV specificity was made for expanded NKG2C+ T cell clones.

As for this clonotype: Its antigen is not known.

Sequencing was done on a sample of blood T cells: a sorted CD56 or NKG2C T cell subset, CD4+ or CD8+ T cells, or bulk PBMC T cells (not recorded which). The source is a woman in her forties or fifties in good health. The chain uses TRBV20-1 and TRBJ2-1; the TCRdb D gene call, TRBD1, has no DNA to confirm it. The chain's CDR3 is CSATWGAGPYNEQFF.